Each of the 22 T cell receptor beta chains below was sequenced from the same sample in a study of blood T cell repertoires in COVID-19. This table comes from immunoSEQ multiplex PCR, and its TCRdb copy is limited to in-frame clones, with some not included. The table lists hundreds of thousands of clones, just over 85% of them singletons, with about 1.5% in the top ten. The sequenced sample consisted of peripheral blood. The receptors originated from a woman aged 25 to 39 with active or convalescent COVID-19.

The sample holds a few counts of this clone. The identical CDR3 is also encoded by other nucleotide sequences in the sample. This chain links TRBV6-1 with TRBJ1-1; TRBD1 matches at 7 bases. CDR3 length: 11 amino acids. V trimming: 1 base; J trimming: 10 bases; junction bases outside the gene matches: 0. The germline V gene encodes CDR1 MNHNS and CDR2 SASEGT. CDR3 DNA sequence: TGTGCCAGCAGTGAAGACAGGGGAGCTTTCTTT. It translates to CASSEDRGAFF.

V and J are TRBV5-1 and TRBJ1-2, with 9 bases that match TRBD1. V shed 4 bases, J shed 7 bases, and the junction held 8 bases outside the gene matches. The CDR3 contains 14 residues. Germline V CDR1 and CDR2: SGHRS, YFSETQ. This chain's CDR3 is CASSIGTGPTGYTF. CDR3 DNA: TGCGCCAGCAGCATAGGGACAGGGCCCACTGGCTACACCTTC.

The chain recombines TRBV7-8 with TRBJ2-3; D might be TRBD1 (6 bases). The CDR3 contains 15 residues. The germline V and J ends were trimmed by 1 base and 7 bases, with 15 bases remaining between them. Germline assignment: CDR1 SGHVS and CDR2 FQNEAQ. The CDR3 spells CASSLGVQGRNTQYF. In DNA, the CDR3 is TGTGCCAGCAGCTTAGGGGTACAGGGTAGGAATACGCAGTATTTT.

The rearrangement joins TRBV11-2 to TRBJ2-5, with TRBD2 identical over 10 bases. The CDR3 is 16 residues long. In germline, CDR1 is SGHAT, CDR2 FQNNGV. V was pared by 5 bases and J by 5 bases, with 11 bases of the junction left unmatched. The CDR3 DNA sequence: TGTGCCAGCAGCCCCCAGGCTAGCGGGAGTGGTGAGACCCAGTACTTC. Translating it yields CASSPQASGSGETQYF. The variable domain in full, completed from reference TRBV11-2 and TRBJ2-5, reads EAGVAQSPRYKIIEKRQSVAFWCNPISGHATLYWYQQILGQGPKLLIQFQNNGVVDDSQLPKDRFSAERLKGVDSTLKIQPAKLEDSAVYLCASSPQASGSGETQYFGPGTRLLVL.

The chain uses TRBV6-5 and TRBJ1-1; TRBD1 might be the D (6 bases). Trimming took 0 bases from V and 5 from J, leaving 13 bases between them. The CDR3 length is 15 residues. Germline-derived CDR1 and CDR2 are MNHEY and SVGAGI. CDR3 nucleotide sequence: TGTGCCAGCAGTTACTCGTCACAGGGAAGAACTGAAGCTTTCTTT. It yields the protein CASSYSSQGRTEAFF.

The chain has TRBV5-5 and TRBJ2-7; the match to TRBD2 covers 12 bases. This CDR3 spans 14 amino acids. The germline V gene encodes CDR1 SGHKS and CDR2 YYEKEE (reference sequence). V lost 2 bases, J lost 4 bases, and 1 base stayed unmatched. CDR3 amino acids: CASSFGTSGYEQYF. The CDR3 DNA is TGTGCCAGCAGCTTCGGGACTAGCGGGTACGAGCAGTACTTC. The full variable domain, its missing parts supplied by reference TRBV5-5 and TRBJ2-7, is DAGVTQSPTHLIKTRGQQVTLRCSPISGHKSVSWYQQVLGQGPQFIFQYYEKEERGRGNFPDRFSARQFPNYSSELNVNALLLGDSALYLCASSFGTSGYEQYFGPGTRLTVT.

The chain recombines TRBV4-1 with TRBJ1-5; a weak D match, TRBD1 (5 bases). Trimming shortened V by 1 base and J by 5 bases, and 15 bases separated the two germline ends. The CDR3 consists of 16 residues. Germline V gene sequence: CDR1 MGHRA, CDR2 YSYEKL. CDR3: CASSQGGNPGDQPQHF. In DNA, the CDR3 is TGCGCCAGCAGCCAAGGGGGGAATCCGGGAGATCAGCCCCAGCATTTT.

The chain has TRBV21-1 and TRBJ2-7; the tabulated D call, TRBD2, remains unverified against the DNA. TRBV21-1 is marked as a pseudogene. The CDR3 length is 12 residues. CDR3 bases: TGTGCCAGCAGCAAGGGACTAGCGGGGCCGTACTTC. It yields the protein CASSKGLAGPYF.

This chain links TRBV2 with TRBJ2-1; 10 bases agree with TRBD1. The V gene end was trimmed by 7 bases and the J gene end by 6 bases; junction bases not matched to a gene: 6. The CDR3 contains 14 residues. Germline lookup yields CDR1 SNHLY and CDR2 FYNNEI. DNA of the CDR3: TGTGCCAGCAAGCCGACAGGGGGCTTCAATGAGCAGTTCTTC. It yields the protein CASKPTGGFNEQFF.

The rearrangement joins TRBV19 to TRBJ2-7; 11 nucleotides match TRBD2. With V trimmed by 3 bases and J by 2 bases, 6 bases remained unmatched. The CDR3 totals 16 residues. Germline V lookup: CDR1 LNHDA, CDR2 SQIVND (reference sequence). CDR3 amino acids: CASSMFSGGGAYEQYF. The CDR3 DNA follows: TGTGCCAGTAGTATGTTTAGCGGGGGGGGCGCCTACGAGCAGTACTTC.

The gene calls are TRBV5-1 and TRBJ1-1; D call uncertain. Per the germline V gene, CDR1 is SGHRS and CDR2 is YFSETQ. V lost 0 bases, J lost 11 bases, and 14 bases lay in between. The CDR3 is made up of 13 amino acids. CDR3 sequence: CASSLADLSDAFF. The CDR3 DNA follows: TGCGCCAGCAGCTTGGCGGACTTGTCCGATGCTTTCTTT.

This clone was recorded a few times. This sequence joins TRBV25-1 and TRBJ1-3; D is uncertain. Germline CDR1 reads MGHDK; CDR2 reads SYGVNS. This CDR3 is 16 amino acids long. V dropped 4 bases and J dropped 3 bases, with 16 bases sitting between them. CDR3 bases: TGTGCCAGCAGTGGCCCAGGAGGCCGAGGTGGAAACACCATATATTTT. Residues: CASSGPGGRGGNTIYF.

The rearrangement links TRBV5-4 to TRBJ1-2; D gene unclear. This CDR3 is built from 13 residues. Germline-derived CDR1 and CDR2 are SGHNT and YYREEE (reference sequence). V was pared by 4 bases and J by 2 bases, with 9 bases between. This CDR3 reads CASSPTANYGYTF. CDR3 nucleotide sequence: TGTGCCAGCAGCCCGACTGCAAACTATGGCTACACCTTC.

The chain is built from TRBV6-5 and TRBJ2-7, with D perhaps TRBD2 (5 bases). Germline CDR1 is MNHEY and CDR2 is SVGAGI. The CDR3 spans 14 residues. V gave up 6 bases and J gave up 3 bases, with 15 bases separating them. CDR3 bases: TGTGCCAGCAGGCTAGCTTTTGTGCACTACGAGCAGTACTTC. Protein sequence: CASRLAFVHYEQYF.

The rearrangement links TRBV10-3 to TRBJ1-4, with 10 positions matching TRBD1. Germline values: CDR1 ENHRY, CDR2 SYGVKD. J lost 7 bases, V lost 8 bases, and 1 base had no gene match. CDR3 length: 12 amino acids. The CDR3 is CAIGTGVEKLFF. CDR3 DNA: TGTGCCATCGGGACAGGGGTTGAAAAACTGTTTTTT.

The genes are TRBV9 and TRBJ1-4; no definite D call. The CDR3 extends over 15 amino acids. The germline CDR1 and CDR2 sequences are SGDLS and YYNGEE. V dropped 3 bases and J dropped 1 base, with 10 bases sitting between them. The DNA for the CDR3 is TGTGCCAGCAGCGAGAACGCCGGAACTAATGAAAAACTGTTTTTT. It encodes CASSENAGTNEKLFF.

This clone came up once. The V and J genes are TRBV27 and TRBJ1-1; 7 bases match TRBD1. The CDR3 totals 14 residues. Germline lookup yields CDR1 MNHEY and CDR2 SMNVEV (reference sequence). The trim removed 2 bases at V and 4 bases at J, leaving 4 bases unmatched. CDR3 loop: CASSLMGQTTEAFF. CDR3 coding DNA: TGTGCCAGCAGTTTAATGGGACAGACCACTGAAGCTTTCTTT.

The rearrangement uses TRBV27 and TRBJ1-5, with 7 positions matching TRBD1. The CDR3 consists of 16 residues. Germline CDR1 and CDR2: MNHEY and SMNVEV (reference sequence). Trimming at V came to 4 bases and at J to 4 bases, leaving 10 bases not matched to a gene. CDR3 coding DNA: TGTGCCAGCAGTTCCATCGGGCAGGGGGTAAATCAGCCCCAGCATTTT. Amino acid sequence: CASSSIGQGVNQPQHF.

The chain combines TRBV18 with TRBJ2-3; maybe TRBD1 (5 bases). This CDR3 is 16 amino acids long. The V gene's germline CDR1 is KGHSH and CDR2 LQKENI. Trimming removed 1 base from V and 3 bases from J, with 14 bases in between. As DNA, the CDR3 is TGTGCCAGCTCACCACAGGTGCAGGGCTTGACAGATACGCAGTATTTT. Its translation: CASSPQVQGLTDTQYF.

V is TRBV30 and J is TRBJ2-7, with 7 nucleotides matching TRBD2. The junction had 6 bases not matched to a gene; V was cut back by 1 base and J by 6 bases. Germline CDR1 is GTSNPN and CDR2 is SVGIG (reference sequence). The CDR3 length is 13 residues. In DNA form, the CDR3 reads TGTGCCTGGAGTGGGGACTACCTACGCGAGCAGTACTTC. Protein sequence: CAWSGDYLREQYF.

This clone has just one count. The chain joins TRBV6-1 to TRBJ2-4; no firm D call. This CDR3 has 15 residues. The V end lost 2 bases, the J end lost 0 bases, and 8 bases lay between the germline ends. Germline V lookup: CDR1 MNHNS, CDR2 SASEGT. CDR3 bases: TGTGCCAGCAGTGAACAGTCCCTAGCCAAAAACATTCAGTACTTC. Translated: CASSEQSLAKNIQYF.

The genes are TRBV27 and TRBJ2-2, with D possibly being TRBD2 (6 bases). Trimming took off 9 bases at V and 6 bases at J, with 14 bases between the two ends. This CDR3 is built from 13 residues. CDR1 and CDR2 from the germline V gene are MNHEY and SMNVEV (reference sequence). The CDR3 bases are TGTGCCAGTAGTCCCTCGGGGGCCGGGGAGCTGTTTTTT. It codes for CASSPSGAGELFF.